This T cell receptor (beta chain) was sequenced in a study of CD8 T cells in Susac syndrome. CDR1 is SEHNR, CDR2 FQNEAQ, per germline (reference sequence). This CDR3 comprises 16 residues. V was pared by 4 bases and J by 5 bases, with 10 bases of the junction left unmatched. A quantity of about 0.45 to 1 ug RNA underwent reverse transcription using random hexamers. The method of amplification for TCR beta CDR3 was immunoSEQ multiplex PCR, covering 54 Vbeta and 13 Jbeta. One entry per CDR3 protein results from TCRdb running MiXCR on the immunoSEQ multiplex PCR reads. Of around 280,000 distinct CDR3 sequences listed, about 91% are singletons. Control patients had untreated stable or active relapsing-remitting multiple sclerosis by revised McDonald criteria. TEMRA cells underwent FACS enrichment and CD8+ and CD4+ T cells underwent negative isolation.

Material: CD4+ T cells from PBMCs. The chain links TRBV7-9 to TRBJ2-2, with 7 positions matching TRBD2. The clonotype originates from a human donor with multiple sclerosis. The CDR3 loop reads CASSYLAVLGTGELFF. In nucleotides, the CDR3 is TGTGCCAGCAGCTATCTAGCGGTCCTGGGGACCGGGGAGCTGTTTTTT.